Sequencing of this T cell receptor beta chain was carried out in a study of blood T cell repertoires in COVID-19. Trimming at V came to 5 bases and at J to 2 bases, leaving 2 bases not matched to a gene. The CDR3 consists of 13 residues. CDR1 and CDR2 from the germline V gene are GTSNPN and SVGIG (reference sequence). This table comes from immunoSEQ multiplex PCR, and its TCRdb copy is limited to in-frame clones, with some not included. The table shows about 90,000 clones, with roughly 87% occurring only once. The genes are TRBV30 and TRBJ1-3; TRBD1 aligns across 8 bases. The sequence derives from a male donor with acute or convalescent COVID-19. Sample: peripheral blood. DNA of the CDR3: TGTGCCTGGGACAGGGGTCCTGGAAACACCATATATTTT. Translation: CAWDRGPGNTIYF.